This record looks at one T cell receptor (beta chain) sequence and its context. J gave up 6 bases and V 5 bases, and 8 bases lay outside the gene matches. The CDR3 contains 15 residues. Looked up from germline, CDR1 is SGHTA and CDR2 is FQGTGA. These data are taken from a study of blood T cell repertoires in COVID-19. This table comes from immunoSEQ multiplex PCR, and its TCRdb copy is limited to in-frame clones, with some not included. The sample lists about 140,000 clones, over 60% occurring once. The sample was PBMCs or T cells enriched from blood (not recorded which). The chain uses TRBV7-3 and TRBJ2-7, with 12 bases lining up with TRBD2. The clonotype comes from a woman aged 50 to 60 who had recovered from COVID-19. CDR3 DNA: TGTGCCAGCAGCCCAAGACTAGCGGGAGTCCCCGAGCAGTACTTC. Protein sequence: CASSPRLAGVPEQYF.